This T cell receptor beta chain was sequenced for a study of response to subunit inactivated influenza vaccine. Study-wide results and limits: After each seasonal influenza vaccination, few new T cells are recruited, the authors suggested.

TCRdb redid the calling of the RT-PCR reads with MiXCR, one entry per CDR3 protein. This sample carries approximately 310,000 distinct CDR3 sequences, roughly 22% of them seen once, and the ten largest clones take 10% to 13%. This CDR3 has 16 amino acids. Trimming took 4 bases from V and 1 from J, leaving 16 bases between them. CDR1 is SGDLS, CDR2 YYNGEE, per germline. Notes on this clonotype: The antigen is not known.

The sample consisted of PBMCs from blood, taken less than 22 months after vaccination. This receptor was obtained from a man aged 50-75 years who received an inactivated influenza vaccine. This chain links TRBV9 with TRBJ2-3; D is uncertain. CDR3 sequence (DNA): TGTGCCAGCAGCCCAAACCAACGCCCGGGCACAGATACGCAGTATTTT. Protein: CASSPNQRPGTDTQYF.